These 30 T cell receptor beta chains came from one sample sequenced in a study of shared clonotypes between healthy human individuals. TCRdb keeps only in-frame clones here, not all; method: immunoSEQ multiplex PCR. The repertoire has millions of clones, 85% to 95% of them found once; the top ten carry 0.1% to 0.15%. The sample was naive CD4+ T cells sorted from blood. This sample's subset: CD45RA+ positively selected. The receptors stem from a young man in good health.

In DNA form, the CDR3 reads TGTGCCAGCAGCCGCTCGGGGGGCTCGAATGAGCAGTTCTTC. This translates into CASSRSGGSNEQFF. The chain links TRBV7-9 to TRBJ2-1, with D tentatively TRBD2 (7 bases). The CDR3 totals 14 residues. V shed 5 bases and J shed 7 bases, with 15 bases lying between them. Germline-derived CDR1 and CDR2 are SEHNR and FQNEAQ (reference sequence). Variable domain in full (rest from reference TRBV7-9 and TRBJ2-1): DTGVSQNPRHKITKRGQNVTFRCDPISEHNRLYWYRQTLGQGPEFLTYFQNEAQLEKSRLLSDRFSAERPKGSFSTLEIQRTEQGDSAMYLCASSRSGGSNEQFFGPGTRLTVL.

This chain uses TRBV28 with TRBJ1-2; weak D call: TRBD1 (6 bases). Germline loops: CDR1 MDHEN, CDR2 SYDVKM. V was shortened by 7 bases and J by 8 bases, with 17 bases between the two germline ends. This CDR3 contains 13 residues. The DNA of the CDR3 is TGTGCCAGCACCTTAGGGGGAGAATACGGCTACACCTTC. Residues: CASTLGGEYGYTF.

This clone was recorded only once. The CDR3 DNA reads as TGTGCCAGTAGTATGGAAATAGCTACAATTACTGAAGCTTTCTTT. Its protein is CASSMEIATITEAFF. The genes are TRBV19 and TRBJ1-1, with D unclear. The CDR3 is 15 amino acids. The V end was cut by 3 bases, the J end by 5 bases, with 16 bases between. CDR1 and CDR2 (germline): LNHDA, SQIVND (reference sequence).

In DNA, the CDR3 is TGTGCCAGCAGCCCTACCGGGACCTACAATGAGCAGTTCTTC. As protein: CASSPTGTYNEQFF. J is TRBJ2-1 and V is TRBV9; D perhaps matches TRBD2 (5 bases). Germline CDR1 reads SGDLS; CDR2 reads YYNGEE. This CDR3 has 14 amino acids. The germline V and J ends were trimmed by 4 bases and 2 bases, with 10 bases remaining between them. Full variable domain (rest looked up from reference TRBV9 and TRBJ2-1): DSGVTQTPKHLITATGQRVTLRCSPRSGDLSVYWYQQSLDQGLQFLIQYYNGEERAKGNILERFSAQQFPDLHSELNLSSLELGDSALYFCASSPTGTYNEQFFGPGTRLTVL.

V and J are TRBV15 and TRBJ2-1; 12 bases align to TRBD2. V lost 1 base to trimming and J lost 0 bases; unmatched junction nucleotides: 4. CDR1 and CDR2 (germline): LNHNV, YYDKDF (reference sequence). The CDR3 is made up of 18 amino acids. This CDR3 reads CATSRVRTSGISYNEQFF. The CDR3 bases are TGTGCCACCAGCAGAGTACGGACTAGCGGGATCTCCTACAATGAGCAGTTCTTC. The full variable domain, in which reference TRBV15 and TRBJ2-1 provide the parts outside the CDR3, is DAMVIQNPRYQVTQFGKPVTLSCSQTLNHNVMYWYQQKSSQAPKLLFHYYDKDFNNEADTPDNFQSRRPNTSFCFLDIRSPGLGDTAMYLCATSRVRTSGISYNEQFFGPGTRLTVL.

This clone appeared once. The chain is built from TRBV29-1 and TRBJ2-3; D gene unclear. The CDR3 is made up of 13 amino acids. Germline V CDR1 and CDR2: SQVTM, ANQGSEA. Trimming shortened V by 2 bases and J by 0 bases, and 6 bases separated the two germline ends. DNA for the CDR3: TGCAGCGTTGAACCGATGAGCACAGATACGCAGTATTTT. Its protein is CSVEPMSTDTQYF.

As DNA, the CDR3 is TGTGCCAGCAGCCGGACCGGATTAGGACAGGGGGCGGCTCAGCCCCAGCATTTT. Translation: CASSRTGLGQGAAQPQHF. The chain has TRBV4-2 and TRBJ1-5; 11 positions agree with TRBD1. The CDR3 consists of 18 residues. Germline V gives CDR1 LGHNA, CDR2 YNFKEQ. V was pared by 4 bases and J by 6 bases, with 14 bases of the junction left unmatched.

This chain links TRBV5-1 with TRBJ2-1; D is ambiguous. V gave up 0 bases and J gave up 0 bases, with 13 bases separating them. From germline, CDR1 is SGHRS and CDR2 YFSETQ. The CDR3 totals 17 residues. The CDR3 reads CASSLAGTWSSYNEQFF. The CDR3 nucleotides are TGCGCCAGCAGCTTGGCCGGAACATGGAGCTCCTACAATGAGCAGTTCTTC.

The V gene is TRBV7-3, the J gene TRBJ2-1; D may be TRBD1 (5 bases). The CDR3 has 14 amino acids. Germline CDR1 is SGHTA and CDR2 is FQGTGA. V was pared by 0 bases and J by 8 bases, with 11 bases between. In DNA form, the CDR3 reads TGTGCCAGCAGCTTAACTCCGACAGTAGATGAGCAGTTCTTC. Translated, it gives CASSLTPTVDEQFF.

This rearrangement joins TRBV6-1 to TRBJ2-1, with D possibly matching TRBD1 (6 bases). The CDR3 is made up of 14 amino acids. Trimming cost V 6 bases and J 1 base, with 10 bases left between them. Germline CDR1 MNHNS, CDR2 SASEGT. The CDR3: CASRTDRSYNEQFF. CDR3 nucleotides: TGTGCCAGCAGGACCGACAGGTCCTACAATGAGCAGTTCTTC.

The chain recombines TRBV6-5 with TRBJ2-4; TRBD2 agrees at 9 bases. CDR1 is MNHEY, CDR2 SVGAGI, per germline. The CDR3 runs to 16 residues. Trimming took 4 bases from V and 6 from J; bases not matched to a gene: 10. DNA of the CDR3: TGTGCCAGCAGTTTGACTAGCGGAGGGCTGGGAAACATTCAGTACTTC. It translates to CASSLTSGGLGNIQYF.

This sequence joins TRBV7-2 and TRBJ1-2, with D unresolved. With 1 base removed from V and 5 bases from J, the gap between germline ends came to 14 bases. There are 15 residues in the CDR3. The V gene's germline CDR1 is SGHTA and CDR2 FQGNSA. The CDR3 loop is CASSLGPGGGYGYTF. The CDR3 DNA is TGTGCCAGCAGCTTAGGGCCGGGCGGAGGGTATGGCTACACCTTC.

The chain links TRBV27 to TRBJ2-5; D is uncertain. Germline loops: CDR1 MNHEY, CDR2 SMNVEV (reference sequence). Trimming took off 7 bases at V and 2 bases at J, with 11 bases between the two ends. The CDR3 runs 13 residues. This chain's CDR3 is CASKILDQETQYF. The CDR3 DNA follows: TGTGCCAGCAAGATTTTGGATCAAGAGACCCAGTACTTC.

This clone appeared once. This rearrangement joins TRBV2 to TRBJ2-7; D gene uncertain. Trimming cost V 7 bases and J 5 bases, with 12 bases left between them. The V gene's germline CDR1 is SNHLY and CDR2 FYNNEI. The CDR3 runs 12 residues. The CDR3 is CASTPTGHEQYF. Here the CDR3 DNA reads TGTGCCAGCACCCCGACCGGGCACGAGCAGTACTTC.

The gene calls are TRBV11-3 and TRBJ2-5; D unclear. CDR1 is SGHNT, CDR2 YENEEA, per germline. The V gene lost 0 bases and the J gene lost 1 base, with 9 bases spanning the gap. The CDR3 is 15 residues long. CDR3 residues: CASSLDGSSQETQYF. The CDR3 DNA is TGTGCCAGCAGCTTAGATGGTTCCAGCCAAGAGACCCAGTACTTC.

V is TRBV5-3 and J is TRBJ1-2, with D uncertain. TRBV5-3 belongs to the ORF category, with a function that is uncertain. The V end was cut by 3 bases, the J end by 8 bases, with 17 bases between. The CDR3 totals 14 residues. This chain's CDR3 is CARSCPLRLWGYTF. The CDR3 nucleotides read TGTGCCAGAAGCTGCCCTTTGAGACTATGGGGCTACACCTTC.

This rearrangement joins TRBV27 to TRBJ1-6; D is ambiguous. Germline values: CDR1 MNHEY, CDR2 SMNVEV (reference sequence). Trimming cost V 2 bases and J 1 base, with 12 bases left between them. This CDR3 has 17 amino acids. DNA of the CDR3: TGTGCCAGCAGTTTACTCCTATACGGGTCCTATAATTCACCCCTCCACTTT. As protein: CASSLLLYGSYNSPLHF.

Turning to this clone: The same CDR3 is also encoded by other DNA sequences in this sample. The gene calls are TRBV30 and TRBJ2-7; D unclear. Germline CDR1 reads GTSNPN; CDR2 reads SVGIG (reference sequence). The CDR3 totals 11 residues. Trimming stripped 2 bases from V and 1 base from J, with 3 bases between. The CDR3, as DNA: TGTGCCTGGAGTAGTTCCTACGAGCAGTACTTC. Translated, it gives CAWSSSYEQYF.

The chain couples TRBV6-1 to TRBJ1-3; D gene uncertain. Germline assignment: CDR1 MNHNS and CDR2 SASEGT. The CDR3 runs to 14 residues. V was cut by 1 base and J by 3 bases, with 7 bases left in between. The CDR3 DNA reads as TGTGCCAGCAGTGAAGGAAACCGTGGAAACACCATATATTTT. Translation: CASSEGNRGNTIYF.

The V and J genes are TRBV5-1 and TRBJ2-3, with a weak D call TRBD1 (6 bases). The CDR3 loop spans 14 amino acids. Germline V CDR1 and CDR2: SGHRS, YFSETQ. The V gene lost 0 bases and the J gene lost 5 bases, with 10 bases spanning the gap. The CDR3 DNA reads as TGCGCCAGCAGCTTGGGACAGGAGATAGATACGCAGTATTTT. It specifies CASSLGQEIDTQYF.

This chain links TRBV19 with TRBJ2-5; D remains ambiguous. The length of the CDR3 is 18 residues. V was trimmed by 3 bases and J by 5 bases, leaving 25 bases between them. Germline CDR1 is LNHDA and CDR2 is SQIVND (reference sequence). The CDR3 DNA is TGTGCCAGTAGTATTACATTGGCGCCGTCATTTCGTAAGGAGACCCAGTACTTC. Protein: CASSITLAPSFRKETQYF.

This clone was seen once. The chain has TRBV2 and TRBJ1-2, with a weak D call TRBD1 (5 bases). The CDR3 length is 14 residues. Germline V gene lookup returns CDR1 SNHLY and CDR2 FYNNEI. Trimming pared 9 bases from V and 5 bases from J, leaving 19 bases between. This CDR3 is CASSGTAGGYGYTF. CDR3 coding DNA: TGTGCCAGTTCCGGGACCGCGGGAGGGTATGGCTACACCTTC.

The gene calls are TRBV30 and TRBJ1-4, with D perhaps TRBD1 (5 bases). CDR3 length equals 15 residues. V lost 0 bases to trimming and J lost 7 bases, with 15 bases between them. Germline CDR1 reads GTSNPN; CDR2 reads SVGIG (reference sequence). CDR3 in amino acids: CAWSVGDRMIEKLFF. CDR3 nucleotides: TGTGCCTGGAGTGTAGGGGACCGAATGATTGAAAAACTGTTTTTT.

The rearrangement links TRBV19 to TRBJ1-2; TRBD1 matches at 9 bases. The CDR3 is 16 residues long. The germline gives CDR1 LNHDA, CDR2 SQIVND (reference sequence). V shed 7 bases, J shed 4 bases, and the junction held 13 bases outside the gene matches. For the CDR3, the DNA is TGTGCCAGTACCCAAACGGGACAGGGCCCTTCCTATGGCTACACCTTC. It encodes CASTQTGQGPSYGYTF.

This chain uses TRBV11-2 with TRBJ2-1, with a tentative D call TRBD2 (6 bases). V shed 4 bases and J shed 0 bases, with 16 bases lying between them. Germline V gene lookup returns CDR1 SGHAT and CDR2 FQNNGV. The CDR3 loop spans 17 amino acids. In DNA, the CDR3 is TGTGCCAGCAGCTCCCTTGGGGGAGGACGCTCCTACAATGAGCAGTTCTTC. This gives the protein CASSSLGGGRSYNEQFF.

The chain joins TRBV6-6 to TRBJ2-1; D remains ambiguous. The CDR3 is 15 amino acids. CDR1 is MNHNY and CDR2 is SVGAGI in the germline V gene (reference sequence). V was cut by 6 bases and J by 7 bases, with 19 bases left in between. DNA for the CDR3: TGTGCCAGCAGCCGTGCATTATCTATCGGGAATGAGCAGTTCTTC. Residues: CASSRALSIGNEQFF.

J is TRBJ2-7 and V is TRBV10-3, with no clear D. Germline V CDR1 and CDR2: ENHRY, SYGVKD. The V and J ends lost 0 bases and 0 bases respectively, with 9 bases between them. The CDR3 has 15 amino acids. The CDR3 bases are TGTGCCATCAGTGAGTCCCCCCTCAACTCCTACGAGCAGTACTTC. Translating it yields CAISESPLNSYEQYF.

The CDR3 bases are TGCGCCAGCAGTCAAGCAACTAAGCCCCGGGACAGGGTTGGGAATGAGCAGTTCTTC. Translated, it gives CASSQATKPRDRVGNEQFF. The genes are TRBV23-1 and TRBJ2-1; 9 bases align to TRBD1. TRBV23-1 is flagged as an ORF with uncertain function. J gave up 7 bases and V 2 bases, and 18 bases lay outside the gene matches. This CDR3 comprises 19 residues.

CDR3 loop: CASSASRGRAEQYF. The CDR3 DNA follows: TGTGCCAGCAGCGCTTCGAGGGGCCGTGCCGAGCAGTACTTC. The chain carries TRBV11-2 and TRBJ2-7, with D perhaps being TRBD1 or TRBD2 (5 bases each). Germline V gene lookup returns CDR1 SGHAT and CDR2 FQNNGV. The CDR3 runs 14 residues. Trimming shortened V by 5 bases and J by 6 bases, and 17 bases separated the two germline ends.

The chain uses TRBV7-6 and TRBJ2-7, with 7 bases matching TRBD1. The trim removed 5 bases at V and 0 bases at J, leaving 7 bases unmatched. This CDR3 region has 15 residues. Germline V gene sequence: CDR1 SGHVS, CDR2 FNYEAQ. CDR3 sequence reads: CASSHLAGGSYEQYF. CDR3 nucleotide sequence: TGTGCCAGCAGCCACCTGGCAGGGGGCTCCTACGAGCAGTACTTC. Filled out from reference TRBV7-6 and TRBJ2-7, the complete variable domain reads GAGVSQSPRYKVTKRGQDVALRCDPISGHVSLYWYRQALGQGPEFLTYFNYEAQQDKSGLPNDRFSAERPEGSISTLTIQRTEQRDSAMYRCASSHLAGGSYEQYFGPGTRLTVT.